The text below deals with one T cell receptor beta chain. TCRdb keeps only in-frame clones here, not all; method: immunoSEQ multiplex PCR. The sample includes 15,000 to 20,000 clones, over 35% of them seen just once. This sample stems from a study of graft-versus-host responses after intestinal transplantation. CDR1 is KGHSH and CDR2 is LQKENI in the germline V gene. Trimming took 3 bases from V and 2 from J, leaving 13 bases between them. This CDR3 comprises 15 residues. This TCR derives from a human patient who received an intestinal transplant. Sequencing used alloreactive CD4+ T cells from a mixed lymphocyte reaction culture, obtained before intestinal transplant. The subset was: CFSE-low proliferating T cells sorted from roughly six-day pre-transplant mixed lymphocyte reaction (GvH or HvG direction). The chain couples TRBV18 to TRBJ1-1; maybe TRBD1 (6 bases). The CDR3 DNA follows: TGTGCCAGCTCACCGACCGGGACACCAAACACTGAAGCTTTCTTT. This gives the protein CASSPTGTPNTEAFF.